Below are 26 T cell receptor beta chains sequenced from a single sample in a study of long-term antiretroviral therapy in people with HIV. Survey-level immunoSEQ v3.0 assays were run. Assay: immunoSEQ multiplex PCR; the TCRdb copy retains only in-frame clones and omits some. The sample has 25,000 to 35,000 clones; more than 60% are singletons. Sequenced material: unsorted PBMCs, taken 3.1 years after starting antiretroviral therapy. Receptors originate from a woman in her forties or fifties with HIV.

The rearrangement joins TRBV10-2 to TRBJ1-2; D is ambiguous. V was trimmed by 3 bases and J by 8 bases, leaving 10 bases between them. This CDR3 comprises 12 residues. Germline CDR1 and CDR2: WSHSY and SAAADI. CDR3 loop: CASSDQVEGYTF. The CDR3 coding sequence is TGCGCCAGCAGTGATCAGGTTGAGGGCTACACCTTC.

The chain recombines TRBV29-1 with TRBJ2-1, with D perhaps TRBD2 (6 bases). CDR1 SQVTM and CDR2 ANQGSEA come from the germline V gene. The CDR3 spans 14 residues. Trimming removed 2 bases at V and 0 bases at J, with 8 bases between. CDR3: CSVEMRGSYNEQFF. Here the CDR3 DNA reads TGCAGCGTTGAAATGCGGGGCTCCTACAATGAGCAGTTCTTC.

The chain uses TRBV30 and TRBJ2-1, with 9 bases that match TRBD2. CDR1 is GTSNPN, CDR2 SVGIG, per germline (reference sequence). The CDR3 has 15 residues. J was trimmed by 2 bases and V by 6 bases; bases with no gene match: 8. Here the CDR3 DNA reads TGTGCCTGCGGAGCGGGGGGCGTCGCCTACAATGAGCAGTTCTTC. Its protein product is CACGAGGVAYNEQFF.

The chain is built from TRBV14 and TRBJ2-7; D might be TRBD2 (7 bases). The CDR3 has 19 residues. Deletions cut 0 bases from V and 0 bases from J, with 21 bases between. The germline gives CDR1 SGHDN, CDR2 FVKESK. The CDR3 region has the DNA TGTGCCAGCAGCCAAGATCAGTTTCTTACGGGGGGCTACTCCTACGAGCAGTACGTC. This encodes CASSQDQFLTGGYSYEQYV.

The rearrangement links TRBV29-1 to TRBJ2-2; 9 bases are shared with TRBD1. In germline, CDR1 is SQVTM, CDR2 ANQGSEA. This CDR3 spans 15 amino acids. V lost 4 bases, J lost 2 bases, and 5 bases stayed unmatched. Written as DNA, the CDR3 is TGCAGCGTTGTACAGGGGGCACTAAACACCGGGGAGCTGTTTTTT. Protein sequence: CSVVQGALNTGELFF.

Of note for this clone: Within the sample, other DNA sequences also encode this same CDR3. The chain has TRBV7-9 and TRBJ2-1; D remains ambiguous. Germline assignment: CDR1 SEHNR and CDR2 FQNEAQ (reference sequence). The CDR3 runs 12 residues. V was pared by 1 base and J by 7 bases, with 5 bases between. In DNA form, the CDR3 reads TGTGCCAGCAGCTTAGGCCGGAATGAGCAGTTCTTC. Translated: CASSLGRNEQFF. The full variable domain, rest sourced from reference TRBV7-9 and TRBJ2-1, is DTGVSQNPRHKITKRGQNVTFRCDPISEHNRLYWYRQTLGQGPEFLTYFQNEAQLEKSRLLSDRFSAERPKGSFSTLEIQRTEQGDSAMYLCASSLGRNEQFFGPGTRLTVL.

This chain joins TRBV5-1 and TRBJ2-5, with D perhaps TRBD2 (6 bases). The CDR3 is 13 amino acids. CDR1 is SGHRS and CDR2 is YFSETQ in the germline V gene. The V end was cut by 5 bases, the J end by 5 bases, with 13 bases between. DNA of the CDR3: TGCGCCAGCAGACTAGCCTCGGCGGAGACCCAGTACTTC. It specifies CASRLASAETQYF.

The table lists this clone with a few counts. The rearrangement joins TRBV9 to TRBJ1-1; a weak D match, TRBD1 (6 bases). CDR3 length equals 15 residues. Germline CDR1 SGDLS, CDR2 YYNGEE. Trimming took off 3 bases at V and 1 base at J, with 13 bases between the two ends. The CDR3 reads CASSAFGGRNTEAFF. CDR3 sequence (DNA): TGTGCCAGCAGCGCGTTTGGGGGCAGGAACACTGAAGCTTTCTTT.

J is TRBJ2-7 and V is TRBV5-8; D not resolved. Trimming left V 2 bases short and J 2 bases short, with 14 bases between. CDR1 is SGHTS and CDR2 is YDEGEE in the germline V gene. This CDR3 comprises 15 residues. The CDR3 DNA sequence: TGTGCCAGCAGCTTATGGGCCGTTAACACCTACGAGCAGTACGTC. It codes for CASSLWAVNTYEQYV.

This clone was detected a few times. V and J are TRBV11-3 and TRBJ2-2; no firm D call. In germline, CDR1 is SGHNT, CDR2 YENEEA. V shed 4 bases and J shed 4 bases, with 7 bases lying between them. The CDR3 loop spans 13 amino acids. This CDR3 is CASSSFSTGELFF. In nucleotides, the CDR3 is TGTGCCAGCAGCTCCTTTAGCACCGGGGAGCTGTTTTTT.

CDR3 loop: CATSRDGLGGSGANVLTF. The CDR3 DNA reads TGTGCCACCAGCAGAGATGGGCTCGGGGGCTCTGGGGCCAACGTCCTGACTTTC. The chain is built from TRBV15 and TRBJ2-6; maybe TRBD2 (6 bases). CDR3 length equals 18 residues. The germline gives CDR1 LNHNV, CDR2 YYDKDF (reference sequence). Trimming removed 0 bases from V and 0 bases from J, with 12 bases in between.

The chain recombines TRBV29-1 with TRBJ1-2, with D unclear. The length of the CDR3 is 12 residues. The germline gives CDR1 SQVTM, CDR2 ANQGSEA. The V end was cut by 4 bases, the J end by 2 bases, with 8 bases between. DNA for the CDR3: TGCAGCGTTGTGTCGGACAACTATGGCTACACCTTC. Translating it yields CSVVSDNYGYTF.

This clone was seen once. The genes are TRBV30 and TRBJ2-4; D remains ambiguous. Germline V CDR1 and CDR2: GTSNPN, SVGIG (reference sequence). The V end was cut by 1 base, the J end by 0 bases, with 13 bases between. The CDR3 is 16 amino acids. The CDR3 nucleotides are TGTGCCTGGAGTGGCCCCACTTTGCTAGCCAAAAACATTCAGTACTTC. It encodes CAWSGPTLLAKNIQYF.

This sequence joins TRBV7-9 and TRBJ2-5; unclear D gene. Germline V gene sequence: CDR1 SEHNR, CDR2 FQNEAQ (reference sequence). CDR3 length: 13 amino acids. V was shortened by 3 bases and J by 5 bases, with 10 bases between the two germline ends. CDR3 region: CASSFRHGETQYF. In DNA form, the CDR3 reads TGTGCCAGCAGCTTTCGGCATGGCGAGACCCAGTACTTC. Based on the CDR3 plus reference TRBV7-9 and TRBJ2-5, the full variable domain is DTGVSQNPRHKITKRGQNVTFRCDPISEHNRLYWYRQTLGQGPEFLTYFQNEAQLEKSRLLSDRFSAERPKGSFSTLEIQRTEQGDSAMYLCASSFRHGETQYFGPGTRLLVL.

This clone was seen a few times. V gene TRBV9 combines with J gene TRBJ2-2; no clear D gene. This CDR3 has 14 amino acids. Germline V gene sequence: CDR1 SGDLS, CDR2 YYNGEE. V was pared by 0 bases and J by 4 bases, with 7 bases between. The CDR3 loop is CASSVGRTTGELFF. The CDR3 region has the DNA TGTGCCAGCAGCGTAGGACGTACCACCGGGGAGCTGTTTTTT.

This chain uses TRBV27 with TRBJ2-7; D ambiguous. Trimming pared 6 bases from V and 7 bases from J, leaving 10 bases between. The CDR3 runs 11 residues. Germline CDR1 and CDR2: MNHEY and SMNVEV (reference sequence). The CDR3 DNA follows: TGTGCCAGCAGATGGTTCGGTGAGCAGTACTTC. Translating gives CASRWFGEQYF.

V and J are TRBV30 and TRBJ1-6; TRBD1 might be the D (6 bases). The CDR3 consists of 15 residues. V lost 3 bases and J 14 bases, leaving 23 bases between the germline ends. Germline CDR1 GTSNPN, CDR2 SVGIG (reference sequence). CDR3 in amino acids: CAWSGGGGRVLTLHF. The CDR3 region has the DNA TGTGCCTGGAGCGGAGGAGGGGGAAGGGTACTCACCCTCCACTTT.

This chain links TRBV29-1 with TRBJ1-2, with D unresolved. CDR3 length equals 14 residues. Per germline, CDR1 SQVTM and CDR2 ANQGSEA. The V end lost 5 bases, the J end lost 11 bases, and 24 bases lay between the germline ends. This chain's CDR3 is CSVQFLGRPFKYTF. The CDR3 bases are TGCAGCGTTCAATTTCTCGGACGGCCCTTCAAATACACCTTC. Using reference TRBV29-1 and TRBJ1-2 for the parts outside the CDR3, the full variable domain is SAVISQKPSRDICQRGTSLTIQCQVDSQVTMMFWYRQQPGQSLTLIATANQGSEATYESGFVIDKFPISRPNLTFSTLTVSNMSPEDSSIYLCSVQFLGRPFKYTFGSGTRLTVV.

The chain joins TRBV7-8 to TRBJ1-2; maybe TRBD1 (6 bases). The germline V gene encodes CDR1 SGHVS and CDR2 FQNEAQ. V dropped 1 base and J dropped 8 bases, with 17 bases sitting between them. CDR3 length equals 15 residues. The CDR3 DNA is TGTGCCAGCAGCTTAGTCCCCAGGGGAGGAGACGGCTACACCTTC. Protein product: CASSLVPRGGDGYTF.

This chain links TRBV28 with TRBJ2-3, with TRBD2 as a possible D gene (5 bases). Trimming left V 3 bases short and J 5 bases short, with 12 bases between. This CDR3 spans 14 amino acids. CDR1 MDHEN and CDR2 SYDVKM come from the germline V gene. CDR3 DNA: TGTGCCAGCAGTTTGGGGAGAGAAGGAGATACGCAGTATTTT. It codes for CASSLGREGDTQYF. Together with reference TRBV28 and TRBJ2-3, the CDR3 gives the full variable domain: DVKVTQSSRYLVKRTGEKVFLECVQDMDHENMFWYRQDPGLGLRLIYFSYDVKMKEKGDIPEGYSVSREKKERFSLILESASTNQTSMYLCASSLGREGDTQYFGPGTRLTVL.

This clone occurred once. The chain combines TRBV14 with TRBJ2-1; TRBD1 agrees at 9 bases. Looked up from germline, CDR1 is SGHDN and CDR2 is FVKESK. The CDR3 has 15 residues. The V gene end was trimmed by 4 bases and the J gene end by 1 base; junction bases not matched to a gene: 2. For the CDR3, the DNA is TGTGCCAGCAGCCCCGACAGGGGGTCCTACAATGAGCAGTTCTTC. It specifies CASSPDRGSYNEQFF.

V usage is TRBV11-2 and J usage is TRBJ2-7; unclear D gene. This CDR3 is 14 amino acids long. Trimming removed 6 bases at V and 2 bases at J, with 14 bases between. Germline V CDR1 and CDR2: SGHAT, FQNNGV. The CDR3 DNA sequence: TGTGCCAGCAGTCTTGGGCCAGTCACCTACGAGCAGTACGTC. It encodes CASSLGPVTYEQYV.

This clone was seen a single time. The chain recombines TRBV19 with TRBJ2-2; no reliable D call. The CDR3 is 13 amino acids. Germline CDR1 is LNHDA and CDR2 is SQIVND (reference sequence). Deletions cut 5 bases from V and 6 bases from J, with 10 bases between. DNA for the CDR3: TGTGCCAGTAGTTCCCTACCCCCCGGGGAGCTGTTTTTT. Translated: CASSSLPPGELFF.

This chain joins TRBV28 and TRBJ1-1; D is undetermined. This CDR3 contains 15 residues. Trimming pared 5 bases from V and 1 base from J, leaving 14 bases between. In germline, CDR1 is MDHEN, CDR2 SYDVKM. CDR3 nucleotide sequence: TGTGCCAGCAGTCCTGGGGATGTGTGGAACACTGAAGCTTTCTTT. Its translation is CASSPGDVWNTEAFF.

The V gene is TRBV5-1, the J gene TRBJ2-3; D ambiguous. V was pared by 2 bases and J by 0 bases, with 10 bases between. This CDR3 has 15 residues. Germline V lookup: CDR1 SGHRS, CDR2 YFSETQ. The CDR3 DNA reads as TGCGCCAGCAGCTTACGGCTCCGAAGCACAGATACGCAGTATTTT. Translating gives CASSLRLRSTDTQYF.

V is TRBV5-6 and J is TRBJ1-1, with no clear D. Germline V gene lookup returns CDR1 SGHDT and CDR2 YYEEEE. V gave up 1 base and J gave up 7 bases, with 17 bases separating them. The CDR3 sequence is 15 residues long. CDR3 nucleotide sequence: TGTGCCAGCAGCTTGCAGGATAGGTCGGAACTTGAAGCTTTCTTT. It is translated as CASSLQDRSELEAFF. Full variable domain (remainder filled in from reference TRBV5-6 and TRBJ1-1): DAGVTQSPTHLIKTRGQQVTLRCSPKSGHDTVSWYQQALGQGPQFIFQYYEEEERQRGNFPDRFSGHQFPNYSSELNVNALLLGDSALYLCASSLQDRSELEAFFGQGTRLTVV.